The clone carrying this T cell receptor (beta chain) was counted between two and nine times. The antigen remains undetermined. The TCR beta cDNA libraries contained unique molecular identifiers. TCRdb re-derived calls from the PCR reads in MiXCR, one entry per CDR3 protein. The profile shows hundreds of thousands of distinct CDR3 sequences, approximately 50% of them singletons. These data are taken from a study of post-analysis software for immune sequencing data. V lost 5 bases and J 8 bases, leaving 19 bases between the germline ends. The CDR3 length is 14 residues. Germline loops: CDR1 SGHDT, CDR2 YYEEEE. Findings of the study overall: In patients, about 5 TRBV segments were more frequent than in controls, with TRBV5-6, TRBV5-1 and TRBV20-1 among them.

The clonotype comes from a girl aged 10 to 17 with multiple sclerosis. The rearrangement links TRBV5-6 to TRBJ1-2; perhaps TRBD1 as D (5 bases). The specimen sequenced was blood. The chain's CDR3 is CASRFSAGGRGYTF. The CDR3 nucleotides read TGTGCCAGCAGATTTTCAGCCGGGGGTAGAGGCTACACCTTC.